The T cell receptor (beta chain) described here comes from a study of blood T cell repertoires in COVID-19. Overall study: Samples came from the United States, Italy and Spain, spanning acute and convalescent COVID-19. The analysed material was cDNA or gDNA that came from T cells, B-cell-depleted T cells, or PBMCs.

After removal of 6 bases from V and 5 bases from J, the junction contained 11 bases not matched to a gene. Per the germline V gene, CDR1 is SGHRS and CDR2 is YFSETQ. The CDR3 is 16 amino acids. Authors' analysis steps: Amplified reference gene primers provided the basis for estimating nucleated cell counts. TCRdb keeps only in-frame clones here, not all; method: immunoSEQ multiplex PCR. That table is the source of V, J and clone size, and D and trimming were worked out from the DNA. The repertoire holds around 100,000 clones, with about 88% as singletons. This clonotype was sampled from a human donor in a cohort sampled during active COVID-19. This chain joins TRBV5-1 and TRBJ2-3; TRBD2 matches 11 bases. Sample: peripheral blood. The DNA of the CDR3 is TGCGCCAGCACAAGGATAGCGGGAGGGCCGGGAGATACGCAGTATTTT. This gives the protein CASTRIAGGPGDTQYF.